The sequence of this TCR beta chain was determined in a study of T-cell reconstitution after alpha-beta-depleted transplantation in children. Study-wide findings and caveats: Hyperexpanded clones declined; after one year, newly produced T cells mostly supplied diversity. Diversity of TCRbeta at day 60 was high in some patients, arising from surviving recipient T cells and thymic progenitors.

Molecular barcoding with unique molecular identifiers was used for the TCRbeta library. TCRdb used MiXCR to reprocess the PCR reads, holding one entry per CDR3 protein. The repertoire holds some 830,000 distinct CDR3 sequences, with roughly 15% as singletons. Regarding this clonotype: Its target is not known.

The germline gives CDR1 SGHRS, CDR2 YFSETQ. The trim removed 4 bases at V and 0 bases at J, leaving 8 bases unmatched. This CDR3 is 18 amino acids long. V usage is TRBV5-1 and J usage is TRBJ2-6, with 9 nucleotides matching TRBD1. The sample consisted of PBMCs, mostly from graft donor cells, taken 360 days after TCRalphabeta/CD19-depleted stem cell transplant. The source of this sequence is a male patient younger than 18 who had a stem cell transplant for acute lymphoblastic leukemia, so the T cells may come from the graft donor. CDR3 region: CASSGSGTGSSGANVLTF. The CDR3 nucleotides are TGCGCCAGCAGCGGGTCCGGGACAGGGAGCTCTGGGGCCAACGTCCTGACTTTC.